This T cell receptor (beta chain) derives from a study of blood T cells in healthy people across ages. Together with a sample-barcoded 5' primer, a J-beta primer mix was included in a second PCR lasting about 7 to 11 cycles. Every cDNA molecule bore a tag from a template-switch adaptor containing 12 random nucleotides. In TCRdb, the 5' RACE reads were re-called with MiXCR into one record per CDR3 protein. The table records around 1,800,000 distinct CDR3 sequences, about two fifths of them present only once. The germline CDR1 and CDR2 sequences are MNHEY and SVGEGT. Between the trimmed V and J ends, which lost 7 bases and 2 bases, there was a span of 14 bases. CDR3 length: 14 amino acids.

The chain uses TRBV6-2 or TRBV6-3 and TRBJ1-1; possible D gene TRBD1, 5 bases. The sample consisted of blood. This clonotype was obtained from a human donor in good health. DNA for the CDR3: TGTGCCAGCACCAGGGCGGCCTCTAACACTGAAGCTTTCTTT. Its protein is CASTRAASNTEAFF.